Below are 9 T cell receptor beta chains sequenced from a single sample in a study of blood T cell repertoires in COVID-19. The protocol was immunoSEQ multiplex PCR, while the TCRdb copy is restricted to in-frame clones and leaves out a portion. The sample lists more than 450,000 clones; approximately 90% were seen once. The sample was PBMCs or T cells enriched from blood (not recorded which). The receptors here all came from a woman between 18 and 29 years old who had recovered from COVID-19.

V usage is TRBV28 and J usage is TRBJ1-3, with a weak D call TRBD1 (5 bases). Looked up from germline, CDR1 is MDHEN and CDR2 is SYDVKM. This CDR3 spans 16 amino acids. V lost 7 bases and J 4 bases, leaving 20 bases between the germline ends. The CDR3 DNA reads as TGTGCCAGCACCGCATCGGGGGGATCGGGAGGAAACACCATATATTTT. It codes for CASTASGGSGGNTIYF.

The CDR3 region is CATSRDSGDGNTIYF. The CDR3 DNA sequence: TGTGCCACCAGCAGAGATTCGGGGGACGGAAACACCATATATTTT. The rearrangement uses TRBV15 and TRBJ1-3, with TRBD1 as a possible D gene (5 bases). V was cut by 0 bases and J by 4 bases, with 10 bases left in between. There are 15 residues in the CDR3. CDR1 and CDR2 (germline): LNHNV, YYDKDF (reference sequence).

This chain connects TRBV10-3 to TRBJ1-3; TRBD1 agrees at 10 bases. In germline, CDR1 is ENHRY, CDR2 SYGVKD. Unmatched junction bases numbered 5, after V lost 2 bases and J lost 4 bases. The CDR3 sequence is 16 residues long. For the CDR3, the DNA is TGTGCCATCAGTGAGGGGACAGGGGAAGACGGAAACACCATATATTTT. Its translation: CAISEGTGEDGNTIYF.

The gene calls are TRBV5-4 and TRBJ2-7, with TRBD1 matching 9 bases. In germline, CDR1 is SGHNT, CDR2 YYREEE (reference sequence). V was clipped by 5 bases and J by 0 bases; unmatched bases: 9. The CDR3 contains 16 residues. The CDR3 loop reads CASSSPGTGSSYEQYF. Here the CDR3 DNA reads TGTGCCAGCAGTTCTCCCGGGACAGGGAGCTCCTACGAGCAGTACTTC.

The chain joins TRBV4-1 to TRBJ2-7, with D tentatively TRBD1 (5 bases). The CDR3 totals 11 residues. V lost 1 base to trimming and J lost 7 bases, with 5 bases between them. Germline V lookup: CDR1 MGHRA, CDR2 YSYEKL. This CDR3 is CASSQGQEQYF. CDR3 bases: TGCGCCAGCAGCCAAGGACAGGAGCAGTACTTC.

This clone was seen many times. This chain joins TRBV6-1 and TRBJ2-7; D not resolved. CDR1 and CDR2 from the germline V gene are MNHNS and SASEGT. The V and J ends lost 0 bases and 1 base respectively, with 7 bases between them. The CDR3 is 14 amino acids. The CDR3 DNA is TGTGCCAGCAGTGAAGCCACAGAGTCCTACGAGCAGTACTTC. Translating it yields CASSEATESYEQYF.

The genes are TRBV10-3 and TRBJ2-7; TRBD2 matches at 7 bases. The V gene's germline CDR1 is ENHRY and CDR2 SYGVKD. V trimming: 6 bases; J trimming: 7 bases; junction bases outside the gene matches: 9. There are 13 residues in the CDR3. CDR3 in DNA: TGTGCCATCAGGAGCGGGGAGAGGGAAGAGCAGTACTTC. This codes for CAIRSGEREEQYF.

The chain is built from TRBV24-1 and TRBJ1-1, with TRBD1 as a possible D gene (5 bases). V was clipped by 10 bases and J by 1 base, with 12 bases between them. The germline gives CDR1 KGHDR, CDR2 SFDVKD. The CDR3 runs to 13 residues. CDR3 in amino acids: CATSGGGNTEAFF. As DNA, the CDR3 is TGTGCCACGAGCGGGGGGGGGAACACTGAAGCTTTCTTT.

The rearrangement links TRBV10-3 to TRBJ2-7; tentatively, D is TRBD1 (5 bases). The CDR3 is made up of 15 amino acids. The ends were cut back, 0 bases at V and 4 bases at J, with 13 bases in the middle. Germline V CDR1 and CDR2: ENHRY, SYGVKD. For the CDR3, the DNA is TGTGCCATCAGTGAGTCCCGACAGTCTGGTTACGAGCAGTACTTC. This gives the protein CAISESRQSGYEQYF.